The 4 T cell receptor beta chains listed next were all sequenced from one sample in a study of blood T cell repertoires in COVID-19 (dated by TCRdb to the early 2020s). Libraries were made using the immunoSEQ multiplex PCR assay. This immuneACCESS table, as held by TCRdb, lists in-frame sequences with V and J called but not all clones. Of the missing ones, under half trace to an unresolved V gene in checked studies; the others have no known cause. The sample has tens of thousands of clones on record, just over 85% of them singletons. 5.5% to 8% of the sample rests with the top ten. Sequenced material: peripheral blood. The receptors were sampled from a man in his fifties with active COVID-19.

The count of this clone is one. The chain uses TRBV4-2 and TRBJ2-1; 11 positions match TRBD2. Germline lookup yields CDR1 LGHNA and CDR2 YNFKEQ. CDR3 length equals 15 residues. The J segment lost 2 bases and the V segment lost 4 bases, leaving 1 base of the junction unmatched. CDR3 nucleotide sequence: TGTGCCAGCAGCCGTAGCGGGGGGGCCTACAATGAGCAGTTCTTC. Translating gives CASSRSGGAYNEQFF.

Details on this clone: This sample also contains other DNA sequences that code for the same CDR3. V is TRBV19 and J is TRBJ2-1; unclear D gene. The CDR3 loop spans 13 amino acids. Germline CDR1 and CDR2: LNHDA and SQIVND (reference sequence). Trimming cost V 3 bases and J 4 bases, with 7 bases left between them. As DNA, the CDR3 is TGTGCCAGTAGTATTGGGCAGTACAATGAGCAGTTCTTC. This translates into CASSIGQYNEQFF.

The V gene is TRBV30, the J gene TRBJ1-2, with D possibly being TRBD1 (5 bases). CDR3 length equals 15 residues. The germline gives CDR1 GTSNPN, CDR2 SVGIG (reference sequence). V shed 4 bases and J shed 6 bases, with 21 bases lying between them. Here the CDR3 DNA reads TGTGCCTGGACCCCTAGGGGCCTGCTGCAGAATGGCTACACCTTC. Protein product: CAWTPRGLLQNGYTF.

The chain is built from TRBV5-5 and TRBJ2-5, with 9 bases matching TRBD1. Trimming took 0 bases from V and 0 from J; bases not matched to a gene: 6. The germline V gene has CDR1 SGHKS and CDR2 YYEKEE (reference sequence). This CDR3 spans 17 amino acids. CDR3: CASSLAYRDRDQETQYF. The CDR3 DNA is TGTGCCAGCAGCTTGGCTTACCGGGACAGGGACCAAGAGACCCAGTACTTC.